This T cell receptor (beta chain) was sequenced for a study of T-cell memory formation after mild COVID-19. In germline, CDR1 is MDHEN, CDR2 SYDVKM. The CDR3 is 15 residues long. Losses at the gene ends were 8 bases for V and 5 bases for J; bases not matched to a gene: 13. Study outcomes and limitations: Mainly in CM and EM were contracting CD4+ clones; CD8+ were in EMRA.

One entry per CDR3 protein results from TCRdb running MiXCR on the 5' RACE reads. This sample carries hundreds of thousands of distinct CDR3 sequences, about 22% of them seen once, and the ten largest clones take around 13%. This clonotype was picked up a small number of times. Its antigen remains unidentified. The sequence was collected from an adult woman who had mild COVID-19 (a few samples of this study predate the infection). Cell type and time point are not known. This chain links TRBV28 with TRBJ2-7, with TRBD2 matching over 9 bases. The sequenced sample consisted of PBMCs or a T cell subset sorted from them (not recorded which). The CDR3 nucleotides are TGTGCCAGCCCCCCTGGCCTAGCGGGAAACGACGAGCAGTACTTC. Translating it yields CASPPGLAGNDEQYF.